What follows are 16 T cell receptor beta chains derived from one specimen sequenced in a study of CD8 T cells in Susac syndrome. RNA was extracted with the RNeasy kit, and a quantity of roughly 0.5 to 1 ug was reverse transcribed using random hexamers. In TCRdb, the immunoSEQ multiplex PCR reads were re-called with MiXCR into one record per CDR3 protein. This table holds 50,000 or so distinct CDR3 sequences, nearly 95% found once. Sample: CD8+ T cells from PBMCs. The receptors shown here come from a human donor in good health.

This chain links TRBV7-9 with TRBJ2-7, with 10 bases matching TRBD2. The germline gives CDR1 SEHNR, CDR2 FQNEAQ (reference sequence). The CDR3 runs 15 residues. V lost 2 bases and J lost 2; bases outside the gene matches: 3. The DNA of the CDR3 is TGTGCCAGCAGCTTATCCAGCGGGAGGGCCTACGAGCAGTACTTC. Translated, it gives CASSLSSGRAYEQYF.

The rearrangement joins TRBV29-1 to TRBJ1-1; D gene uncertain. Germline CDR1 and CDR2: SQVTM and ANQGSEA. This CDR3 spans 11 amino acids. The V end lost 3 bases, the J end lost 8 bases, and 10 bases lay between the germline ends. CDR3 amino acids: CSVDFRAEAFF. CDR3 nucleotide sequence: TGCAGCGTTGACTTTCGGGCAGAAGCTTTCTTT. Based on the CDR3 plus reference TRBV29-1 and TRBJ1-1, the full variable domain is SAVISQKPSRDICQRGTSLTIQCQVDSQVTMMFWYRQQPGQSLTLIATANQGSEATYESGFVIDKFPISRPNLTFSTLTVSNMSPEDSSIYLCSVDFRAEAFFGQGTRLTVV.

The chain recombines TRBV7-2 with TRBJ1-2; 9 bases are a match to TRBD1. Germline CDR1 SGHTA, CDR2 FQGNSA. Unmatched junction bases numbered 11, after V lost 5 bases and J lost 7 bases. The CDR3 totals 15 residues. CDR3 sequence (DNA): TGTGCCAGCAGCCCCTCGGGGACAGGGATGTTTGGCTACACCTTC. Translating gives CASSPSGTGMFGYTF.

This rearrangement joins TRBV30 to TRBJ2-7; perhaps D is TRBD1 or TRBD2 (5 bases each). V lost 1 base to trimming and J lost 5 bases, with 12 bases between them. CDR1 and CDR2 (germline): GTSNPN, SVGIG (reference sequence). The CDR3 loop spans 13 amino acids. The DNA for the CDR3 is TGTGCCTGGAGTGCAGGGCCCGGGGACGAGCAGTACTTC. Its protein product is CAWSAGPGDEQYF.

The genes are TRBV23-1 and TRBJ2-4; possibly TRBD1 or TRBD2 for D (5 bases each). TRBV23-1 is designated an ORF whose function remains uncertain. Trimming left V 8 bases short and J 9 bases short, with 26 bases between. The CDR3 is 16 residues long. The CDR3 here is CASGNRKRAKQSIQYF. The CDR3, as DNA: TGCGCCAGCGGAAACAGGAAGAGGGCTAAACAGAGCATTCAGTACTTC.

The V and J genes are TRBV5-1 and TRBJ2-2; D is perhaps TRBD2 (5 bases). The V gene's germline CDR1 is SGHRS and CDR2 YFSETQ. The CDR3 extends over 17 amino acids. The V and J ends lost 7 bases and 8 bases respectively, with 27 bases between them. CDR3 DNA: TGCGCCAGCTCCGCGCCTAGCTTTAGGTGGATACCGGGGGAGCTGTTTTTT. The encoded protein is CASSAPSFRWIPGELFF.

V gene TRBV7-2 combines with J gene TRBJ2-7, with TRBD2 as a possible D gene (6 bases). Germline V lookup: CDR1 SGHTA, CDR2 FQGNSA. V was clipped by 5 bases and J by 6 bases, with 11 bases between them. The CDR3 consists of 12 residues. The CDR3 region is CASSPSSVEQYF. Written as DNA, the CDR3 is TGTGCCAGCAGCCCCTCTAGCGTCGAGCAGTACTTC.

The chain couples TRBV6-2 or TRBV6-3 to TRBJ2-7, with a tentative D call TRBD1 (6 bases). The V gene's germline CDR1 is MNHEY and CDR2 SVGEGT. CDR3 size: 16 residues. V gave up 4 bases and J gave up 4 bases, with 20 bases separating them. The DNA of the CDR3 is TGTGCCAGCAGTTCCGGGACACAGAACTTTTATTACGAGCAGTACTTC. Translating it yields CASSSGTQNFYYEQYF.

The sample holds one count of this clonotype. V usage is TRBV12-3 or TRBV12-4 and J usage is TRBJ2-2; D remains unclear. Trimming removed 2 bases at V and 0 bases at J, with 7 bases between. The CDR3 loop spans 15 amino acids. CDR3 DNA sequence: TGTGCCAGCAGTTTACGGCCGCCGAACACCGGGGAGCTGTTTTTT. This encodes CASSLRPPNTGELFF.

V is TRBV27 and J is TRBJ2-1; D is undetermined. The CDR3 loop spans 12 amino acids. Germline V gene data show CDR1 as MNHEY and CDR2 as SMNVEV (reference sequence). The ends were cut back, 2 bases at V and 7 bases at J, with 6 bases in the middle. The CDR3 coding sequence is TGTGCCAGCAGTTTAAGCAGGAATGAGCAGTTCTTC. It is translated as CASSLSRNEQFF.

The CDR3 loop reads CASSVAVSPVLSCTF. In nucleotides, the CDR3 is TGTGCCAGCAGCGTAGCCGTCAGCCCCGTTCTAAGCTGCACCTTC. The chain uses TRBV9 and TRBJ1-2, with unresolved D. With 0 bases removed from V and 13 bases from J, the gap between germline ends came to 22 bases. There are 15 residues in the CDR3. Germline loops: CDR1 SGDLS, CDR2 YYNGEE.

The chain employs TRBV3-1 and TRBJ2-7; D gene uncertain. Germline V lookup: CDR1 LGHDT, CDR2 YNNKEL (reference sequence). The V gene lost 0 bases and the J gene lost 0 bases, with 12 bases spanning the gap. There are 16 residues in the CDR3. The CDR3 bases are TGTGCCAGCAGCCAAGATGCCCGGTTCATCTCCTACGAGCAGTACTTC. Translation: CASSQDARFISYEQYF.

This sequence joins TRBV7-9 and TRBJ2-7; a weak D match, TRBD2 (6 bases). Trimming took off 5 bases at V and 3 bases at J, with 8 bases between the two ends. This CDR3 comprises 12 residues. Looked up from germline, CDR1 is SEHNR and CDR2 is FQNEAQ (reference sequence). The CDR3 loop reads CASSPGDYEQYF. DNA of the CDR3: TGTGCCAGCAGCCCGGGAGACTACGAGCAGTACTTC.

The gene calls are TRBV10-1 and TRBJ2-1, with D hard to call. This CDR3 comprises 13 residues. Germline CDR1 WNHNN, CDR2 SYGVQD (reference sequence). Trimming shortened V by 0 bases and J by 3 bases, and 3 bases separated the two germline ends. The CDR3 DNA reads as TGCGCCAGCAGTGAGTCGGACTACAATGAGCAGTTCTTC. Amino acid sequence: CASSESDYNEQFF.

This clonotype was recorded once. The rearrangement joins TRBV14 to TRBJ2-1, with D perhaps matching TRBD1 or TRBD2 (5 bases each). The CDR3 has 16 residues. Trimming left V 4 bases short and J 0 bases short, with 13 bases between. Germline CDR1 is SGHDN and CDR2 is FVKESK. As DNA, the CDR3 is TGTGCCAGCAGCCCCCGGGACCGAGTCTCCTACAATGAGCAGTTCTTC. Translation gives CASSPRDRVSYNEQFF.

In nucleotides, the CDR3 is TGCGCCAGCAGCCAATCGGGGAATGAGCAGTTCTTC. Translation gives CASSQSGNEQFF. The chain links TRBV4-1 to TRBJ2-1, with a possible D match to TRBD2 (5 bases). The ends were cut back, 2 bases at V and 7 bases at J, with 6 bases in the middle. The CDR3 runs to 12 residues. Germline-derived CDR1 and CDR2 are MGHRA and YSYEKL.